The TCR beta chain described here comes from a study of cytomegalovirus exposure and HLA in healthy donors. In germline, CDR1 is ENHRY, CDR2 SYGVKD. The CDR3 sequence is 14 residues long. V dropped 8 bases and J dropped 1 base, with 12 bases sitting between them. PCR employed 60 Vbeta and 13 Jbeta primers. The assay was immunoSEQ multiplex PCR, and TCRdb's table has in-frame clones only and misses some. The table lists more than 110,000 clones, about four fifths of them singletons. Sequenced input: PBMCs. The chain has TRBV10-3 and TRBJ2-1, with D perhaps TRBD2 (6 bases). The source is a man aged 35 to 55 in good health and CMV-seropositive. CDR3 in amino acids: CAICGDESYNEQFF. The CDR3 nucleotides are TGTGCCATCTGCGGGGACGAGTCCTACAATGAGCAGTTCTTC.